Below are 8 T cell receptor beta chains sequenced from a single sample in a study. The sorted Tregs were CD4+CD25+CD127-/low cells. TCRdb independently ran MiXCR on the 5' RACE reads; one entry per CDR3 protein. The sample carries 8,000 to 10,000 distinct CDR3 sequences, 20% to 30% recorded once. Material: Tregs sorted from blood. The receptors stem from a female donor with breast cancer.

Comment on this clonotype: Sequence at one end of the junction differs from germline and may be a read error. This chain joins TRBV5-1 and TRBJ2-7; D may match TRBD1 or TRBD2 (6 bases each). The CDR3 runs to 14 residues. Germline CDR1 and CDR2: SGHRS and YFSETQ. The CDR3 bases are TGCACCAGCAGCTTGGGGGGCAGTTCCTACGAGCAGTACTTC. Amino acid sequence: CTSSLGGSSYEQYF.

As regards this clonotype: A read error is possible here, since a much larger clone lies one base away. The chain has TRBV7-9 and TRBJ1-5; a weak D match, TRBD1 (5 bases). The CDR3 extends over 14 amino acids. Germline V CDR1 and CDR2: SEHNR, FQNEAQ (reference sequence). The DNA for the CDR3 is TGTGCCAGCAGCCCTCAGGGATTCAATCAGCCCCCGCATTTT. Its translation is CASSPQGFNQPPHF.

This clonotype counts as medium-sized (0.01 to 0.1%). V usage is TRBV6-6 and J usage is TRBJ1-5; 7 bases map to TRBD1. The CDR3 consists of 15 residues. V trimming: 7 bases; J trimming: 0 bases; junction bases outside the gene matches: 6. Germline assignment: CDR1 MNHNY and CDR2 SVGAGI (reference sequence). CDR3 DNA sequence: TGTGCCAGCAACCCGACAGGGAATAGCAATCAGCCCCAGCATTTT. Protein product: CASNPTGNSNQPQHF.

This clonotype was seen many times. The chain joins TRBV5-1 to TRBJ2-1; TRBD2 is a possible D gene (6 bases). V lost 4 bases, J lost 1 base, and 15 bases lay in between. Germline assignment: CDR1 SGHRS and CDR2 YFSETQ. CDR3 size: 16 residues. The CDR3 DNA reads TGCGCCAGCAGCGCGGGGACGCATACTTCCTACAATGAGCAGTTCTTC. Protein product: CASSAGTHTSYNEQFF.

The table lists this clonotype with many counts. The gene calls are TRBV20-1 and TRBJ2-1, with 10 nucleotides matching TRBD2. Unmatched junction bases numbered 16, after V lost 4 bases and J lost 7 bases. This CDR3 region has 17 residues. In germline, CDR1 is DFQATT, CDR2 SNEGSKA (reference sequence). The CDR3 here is CSATIIATSGTGNEQFF. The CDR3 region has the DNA TGCAGTGCTACAATCATCGCAACTAGCGGGACTGGAAATGAGCAGTTCTTC.

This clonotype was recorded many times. The CDR3, as DNA: TGTGCCAGCAGTTCCGGGACAGGGGTAAATTCACCCCTCCACTTT. As protein: CASSSGTGVNSPLHF. This chain joins TRBV25-1 and TRBJ1-6, with TRBD1 identical over 10 bases. Trimming cost V 5 bases and J 7 bases; bases outside gene matches: 5. CDR3 length: 15 residues. Germline V lookup: CDR1 MGHDK, CDR2 SYGVNS.

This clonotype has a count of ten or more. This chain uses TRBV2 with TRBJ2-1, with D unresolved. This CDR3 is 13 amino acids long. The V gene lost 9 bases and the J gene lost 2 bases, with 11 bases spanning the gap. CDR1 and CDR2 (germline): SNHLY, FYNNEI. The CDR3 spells CARGKDPYNEQFF. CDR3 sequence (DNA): TGTGCCAGAGGGAAAGACCCCTACAATGAGCAGTTCTTC. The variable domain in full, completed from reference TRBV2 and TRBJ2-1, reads EPEVTQTPSHQVTQMGQEVILRCVPISNHLYFYWYRQILGQKVEFLVSFYNNEISEKSEIFDDQFSVERPDGSNFTLKIRSTKLEDSAMYFCARGKDPYNEQFFGPGTRLTVL.

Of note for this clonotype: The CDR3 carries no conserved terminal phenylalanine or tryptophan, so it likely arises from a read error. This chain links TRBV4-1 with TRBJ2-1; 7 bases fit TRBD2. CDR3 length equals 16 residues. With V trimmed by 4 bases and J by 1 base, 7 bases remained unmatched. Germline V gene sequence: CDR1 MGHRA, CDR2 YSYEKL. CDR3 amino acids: CASSLYGGGSYNEQFC. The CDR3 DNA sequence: TGCGCCAGCAGCCTTTATGGGGGGGGGTCCTACAATGAGCAGTTCTGC.